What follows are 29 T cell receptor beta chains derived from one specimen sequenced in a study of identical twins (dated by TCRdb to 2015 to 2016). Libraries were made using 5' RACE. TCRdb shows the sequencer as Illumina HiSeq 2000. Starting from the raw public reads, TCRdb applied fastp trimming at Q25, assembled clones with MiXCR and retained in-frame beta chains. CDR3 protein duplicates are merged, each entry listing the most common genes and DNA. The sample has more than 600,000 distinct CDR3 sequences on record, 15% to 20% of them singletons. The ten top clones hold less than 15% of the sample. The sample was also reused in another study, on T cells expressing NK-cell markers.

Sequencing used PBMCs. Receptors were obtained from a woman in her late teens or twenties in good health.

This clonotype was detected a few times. Here the CDR3 reads CASSLGGILGSPLHF. The CDR3 bases are TGCGCCAGCAGCTTGGGAGGAATACTCGGGTCACCCCTCCACTTT. The chain has TRBV5-1 and TRBJ1-6; no clear D. CDR3 length: 15 amino acids. Between the trimmed V and J ends, which lost 0 bases and 10 bases, there was a span of 14 bases. Germline V gene sequence: CDR1 SGHRS, CDR2 YFSETQ. Full variable domain (outside the CDR3, taken from reference TRBV5-1 and TRBJ1-6): KAGVTQTPRYLIKTRGQQVTLSCSPISGHRSVSWYQQTPGQGLQFLFEYFSETQRNKGNFPGRFSGRQFSNSRSEMNVSTLELGDSALYLCASSLGGILGSPLHFGNGTRLTVT.

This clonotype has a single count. The CDR3 DNA reads TGTGCCAGCAGCCTGACTAGTTCTCGGGGCACAGATACGCAGTATTTT. Its translation is CASSLTSSRGTDTQYF. V usage is TRBV7-6 and J usage is TRBJ2-3, with D maybe TRBD2 (6 bases). CDR3 length: 16 residues. Looked up from germline, CDR1 is SGHVS and CDR2 is FNYEAQ. Trimming removed 5 bases from V and 1 base from J, with 16 bases in between.

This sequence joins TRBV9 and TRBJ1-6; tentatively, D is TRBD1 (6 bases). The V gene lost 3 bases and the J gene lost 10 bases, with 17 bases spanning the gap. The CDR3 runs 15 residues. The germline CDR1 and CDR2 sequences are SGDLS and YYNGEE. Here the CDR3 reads CASSEEGQGLSPLHF. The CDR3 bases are TGTGCCAGCAGCGAGGAGGGACAAGGGTTATCACCCCTCCACTTT.

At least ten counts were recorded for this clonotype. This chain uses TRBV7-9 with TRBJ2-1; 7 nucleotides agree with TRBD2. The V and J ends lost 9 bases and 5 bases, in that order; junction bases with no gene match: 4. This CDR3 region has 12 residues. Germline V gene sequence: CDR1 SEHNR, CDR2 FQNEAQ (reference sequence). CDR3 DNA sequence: TGTGCCAGATCCGGACTAGACAATGAGCAGTTCTTC. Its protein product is CARSGLDNEQFF.

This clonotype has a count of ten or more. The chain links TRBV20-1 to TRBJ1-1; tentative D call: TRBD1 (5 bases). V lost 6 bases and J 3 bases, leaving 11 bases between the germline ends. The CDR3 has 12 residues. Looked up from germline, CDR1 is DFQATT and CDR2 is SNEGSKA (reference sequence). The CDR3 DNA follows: TGCAGTGCCACCCAGGGCTACACTGAAGCTTTCTTT. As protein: CSATQGYTEAFF.

The DNA of the CDR3 is TGTGCCAGCAGCACCCGACAGGGGGGGACAGATACGCAGTATTTT. This encodes CASSTRQGGTDTQYF. The chain combines TRBV7-2 with TRBJ2-3; 9 positions match TRBD1. This CDR3 is built from 15 residues. Germline CDR1 is SGHTA and CDR2 is FQGNSA. V lost 5 bases, J lost 3 bases, and 6 bases stayed unmatched.

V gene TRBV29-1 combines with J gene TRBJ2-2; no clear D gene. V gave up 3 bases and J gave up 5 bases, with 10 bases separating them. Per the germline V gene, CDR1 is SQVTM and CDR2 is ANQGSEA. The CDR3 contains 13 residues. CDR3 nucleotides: TGCAGCGTTGACCCAGGATATACCGGGGAGCTGTTTTTT. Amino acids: CSVDPGYTGELFF.

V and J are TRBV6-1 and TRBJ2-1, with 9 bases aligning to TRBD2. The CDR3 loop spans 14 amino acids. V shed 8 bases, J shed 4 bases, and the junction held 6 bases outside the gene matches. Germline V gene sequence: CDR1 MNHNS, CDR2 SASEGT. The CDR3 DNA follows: TGTGCCAGCCAGGTTCTAGCGGGATACAATGAGCAGTTCTTC. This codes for CASQVLAGYNEQFF.

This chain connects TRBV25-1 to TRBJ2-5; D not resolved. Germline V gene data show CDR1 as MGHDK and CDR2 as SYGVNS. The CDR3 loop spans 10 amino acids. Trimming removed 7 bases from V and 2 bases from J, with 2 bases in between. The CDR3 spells CASKQETQYF. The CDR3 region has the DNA TGTGCCAGCAAACAAGAGACCCAGTACTTC.

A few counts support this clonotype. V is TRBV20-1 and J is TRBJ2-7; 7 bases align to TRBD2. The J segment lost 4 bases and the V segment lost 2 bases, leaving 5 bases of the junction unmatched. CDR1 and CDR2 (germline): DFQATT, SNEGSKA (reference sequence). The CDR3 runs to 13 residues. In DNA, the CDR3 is TGCAGTGCTAGAAAGGGCGGGGGTTACGAGCAGTACTTC. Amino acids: CSARKGGGYEQYF.

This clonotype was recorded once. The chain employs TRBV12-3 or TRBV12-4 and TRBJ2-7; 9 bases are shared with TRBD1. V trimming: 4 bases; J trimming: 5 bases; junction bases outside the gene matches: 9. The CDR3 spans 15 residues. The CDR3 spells CASSSPGQGRNEQYF. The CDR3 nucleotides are TGTGCCAGCAGTTCTCCGGGACAGGGTCGCAACGAGCAGTACTTC.

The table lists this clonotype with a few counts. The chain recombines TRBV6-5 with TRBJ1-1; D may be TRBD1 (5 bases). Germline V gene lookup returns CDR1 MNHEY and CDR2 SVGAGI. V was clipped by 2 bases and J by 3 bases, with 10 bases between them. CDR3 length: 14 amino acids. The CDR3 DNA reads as TGTGCCAGCAGTTACCTGGACACCTACACTGAAGCTTTCTTT. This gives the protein CASSYLDTYTEAFF.

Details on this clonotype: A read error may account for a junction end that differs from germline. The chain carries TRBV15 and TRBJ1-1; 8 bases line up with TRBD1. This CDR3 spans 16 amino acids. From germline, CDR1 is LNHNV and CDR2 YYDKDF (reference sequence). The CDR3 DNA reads TGTGCCACCAGCAGAGGGCCCCGGACAGGGAACACTGAAGCTCTCTTT. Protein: CATSRGPRTGNTEALF.

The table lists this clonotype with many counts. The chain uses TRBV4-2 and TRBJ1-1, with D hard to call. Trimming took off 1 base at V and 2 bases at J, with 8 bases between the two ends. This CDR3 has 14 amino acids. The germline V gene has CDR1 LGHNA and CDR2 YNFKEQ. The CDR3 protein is CASSQAGRNTEAFF. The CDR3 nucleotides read TGTGCCAGCAGCCAAGCAGGCAGAAACACTGAAGCTTTCTTT.

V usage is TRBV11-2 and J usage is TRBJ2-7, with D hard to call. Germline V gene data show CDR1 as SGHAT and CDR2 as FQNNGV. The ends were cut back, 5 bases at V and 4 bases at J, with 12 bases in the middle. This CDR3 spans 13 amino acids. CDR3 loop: CASSPKPEYEQYF. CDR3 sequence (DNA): TGTGCCAGCAGCCCAAAACCCGAATACGAGCAGTACTTC.

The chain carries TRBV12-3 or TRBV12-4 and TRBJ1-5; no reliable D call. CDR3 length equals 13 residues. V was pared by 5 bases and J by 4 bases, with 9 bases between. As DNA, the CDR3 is TGTGCCAGCAGTATCACCCTTAATCAGCCCCAGCATTTT. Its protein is CASSITLNQPQHF.

The CDR3 DNA follows: TGTGCCAGCAGTTACAGGCCTGGGGCCAACGTCCTGACTTTC. Its protein product is CASSYRPGANVLTF. J is TRBJ2-6 and V is TRBV6-2 or TRBV6-3; D is undetermined. This CDR3 has 14 residues. CDR1 and CDR2 (germline): MNHEY, SVGEGT. The V end lost 2 bases, the J end lost 2 bases, and 4 bases lay between the germline ends.

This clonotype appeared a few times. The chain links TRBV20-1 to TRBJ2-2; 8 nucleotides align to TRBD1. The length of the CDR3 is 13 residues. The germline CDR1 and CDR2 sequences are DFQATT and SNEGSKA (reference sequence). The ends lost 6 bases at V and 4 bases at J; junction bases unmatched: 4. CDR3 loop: CSAATGATGELFF. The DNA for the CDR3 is TGCAGTGCCGCGACAGGGGCCACCGGGGAGCTGTTTTTT.

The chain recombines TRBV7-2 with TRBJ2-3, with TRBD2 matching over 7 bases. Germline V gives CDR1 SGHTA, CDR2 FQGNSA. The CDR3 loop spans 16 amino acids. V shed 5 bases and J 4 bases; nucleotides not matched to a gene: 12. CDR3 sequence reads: CASSVQAAGAADTQYF. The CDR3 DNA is TGTGCCAGCAGCGTACAGGCCGCGGGAGCGGCAGATACGCAGTATTTT.

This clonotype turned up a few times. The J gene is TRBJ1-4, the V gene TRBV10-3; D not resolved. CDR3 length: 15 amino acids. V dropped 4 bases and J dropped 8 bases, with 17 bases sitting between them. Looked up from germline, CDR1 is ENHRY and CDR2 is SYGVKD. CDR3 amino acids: CAISAFLGEGEKLFF. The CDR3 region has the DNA TGTGCCATCAGTGCGTTCTTGGGAGAGGGAGAAAAACTGTTTTTT.

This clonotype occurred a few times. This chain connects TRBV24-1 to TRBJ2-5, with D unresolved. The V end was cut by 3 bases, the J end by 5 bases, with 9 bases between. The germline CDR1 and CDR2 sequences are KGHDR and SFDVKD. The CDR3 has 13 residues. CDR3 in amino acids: CATSDPTRETQYF. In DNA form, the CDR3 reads TGTGCCACCAGTGATCCAACAAGGGAGACCCAGTACTTC.

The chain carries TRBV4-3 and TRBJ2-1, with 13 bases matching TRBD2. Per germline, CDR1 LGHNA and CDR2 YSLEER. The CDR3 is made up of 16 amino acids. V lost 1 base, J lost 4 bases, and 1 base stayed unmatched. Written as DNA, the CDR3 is TGCGCCAGCAGCCAAGCGGGACTAGCGGGATACAATGAGCAGTTCTTC. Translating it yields CASSQAGLAGYNEQFF.

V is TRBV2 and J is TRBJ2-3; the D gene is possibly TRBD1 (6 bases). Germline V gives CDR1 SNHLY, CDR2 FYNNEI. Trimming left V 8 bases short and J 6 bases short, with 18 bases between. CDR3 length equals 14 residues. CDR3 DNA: TGTGCCAGCGGGGGCCTAGATATCTTGGATACGCAGTATTTT. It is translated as CASGGLDILDTQYF.

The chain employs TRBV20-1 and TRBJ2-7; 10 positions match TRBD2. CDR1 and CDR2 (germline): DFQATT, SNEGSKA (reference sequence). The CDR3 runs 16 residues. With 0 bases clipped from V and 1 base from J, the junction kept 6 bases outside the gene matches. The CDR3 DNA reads TGCAGTGCTAGAGATCTAGCGGGGGATAATTCCTACGAGCAGTACTTC. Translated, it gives CSARDLAGDNSYEQYF.

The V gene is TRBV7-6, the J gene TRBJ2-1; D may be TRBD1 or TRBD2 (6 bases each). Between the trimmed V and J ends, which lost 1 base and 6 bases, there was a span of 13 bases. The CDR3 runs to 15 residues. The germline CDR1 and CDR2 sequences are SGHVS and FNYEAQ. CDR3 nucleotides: TGTGCCAGCAGCTTAGGTATTTGGGGGGCCAATGAGCAGTTCTTC. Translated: CASSLGIWGANEQFF.

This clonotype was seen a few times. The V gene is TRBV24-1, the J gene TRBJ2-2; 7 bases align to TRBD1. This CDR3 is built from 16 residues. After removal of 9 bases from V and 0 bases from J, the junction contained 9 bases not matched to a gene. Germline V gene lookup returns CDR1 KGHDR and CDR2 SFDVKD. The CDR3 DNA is TGTGCCACCGGGACAGAGTGCCACCCGAACACCGGGGAGCTGTTTTTT. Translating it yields CATGTECHPNTGELFF.

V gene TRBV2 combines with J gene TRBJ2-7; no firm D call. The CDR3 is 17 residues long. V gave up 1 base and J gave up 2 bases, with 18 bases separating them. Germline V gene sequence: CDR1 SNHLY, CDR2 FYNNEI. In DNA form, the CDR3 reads TGTGCCAGCAGTGAAGAGATCCTGACGGATTTGACCTACGAGCAGTACTTC. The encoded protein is CASSEEILTDLTYEQYF.

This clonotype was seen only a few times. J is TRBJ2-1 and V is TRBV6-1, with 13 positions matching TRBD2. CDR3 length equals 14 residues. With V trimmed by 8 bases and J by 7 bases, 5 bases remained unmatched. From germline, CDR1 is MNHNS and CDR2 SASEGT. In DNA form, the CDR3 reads TGTGCCAGCGAGACTAGCGGGGGGAGGAATGAGCAGTTCTTC. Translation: CASETSGGRNEQFF.

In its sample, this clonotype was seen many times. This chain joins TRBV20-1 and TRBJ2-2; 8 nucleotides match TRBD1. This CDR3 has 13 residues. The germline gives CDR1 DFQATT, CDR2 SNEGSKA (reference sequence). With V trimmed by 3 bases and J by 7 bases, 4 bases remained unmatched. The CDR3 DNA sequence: TGCAGTGCTAGGACAGGGGAGGTCGGGGAGCTGTTTTTT. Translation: CSARTGEVGELFF.